This T cell receptor (beta chain) was identified in a study of blood T cell repertoires in COVID-19. Across the study: COVID-19 samples, acute and convalescent, were from the United States, Italy and Spain. Sample material is recorded as cDNA or gDNA derived from T cells, B-cell-depleted T cells, or PBMCs.

Authors' processing steps: Reference gene primer amplification in the assay estimated nucleated cell counts. Assay: immunoSEQ multiplex PCR; the TCRdb copy retains only in-frame clones and omits some. Clonal size and the V and J genes are those of that table, whereas D and trimming came from the DNA. The sample holds tens of thousands of clones, about 91% seen once. The sequenced sample was peripheral blood. This receptor was identified in a man aged 60 to 69 with active COVID-19.

CDR3 protein: CASSKQGLDTDTQYF. For the CDR3, the DNA is TGTGCCAGCAGCAAACAGGGATTGGACACAGATACGCAGTATTTT. The chain recombines TRBV9 with TRBJ2-3; weak D call: TRBD1 (6 bases). The CDR3 is 15 residues long. Germline V gene sequence: CDR1 SGDLS, CDR2 YYNGEE. Deletions cut 4 bases from V and 2 bases from J, with 14 bases between.